This is a list of T cell receptor beta chains from one sample in a study of cytomegalovirus exposure and HLA in healthy donors. This table comes from immunoSEQ multiplex PCR, and its TCRdb copy is limited to in-frame clones, with some not included. This sample yields 150,000 or so clones, of which approximately 85% are seen a single time; about 9.3% belongs to the top ten. The sequenced sample consisted of PBMCs. The receptors come from a young man in good health and CMV-seropositive. Both conserved end residues are part of each CDR3. The D gene is left open where the match is weak. Expanded clones are given a class, and other clones once, few, many or no size at all.

cdr3_aa: CASSPRKQSKANYGYTF; cdr3_nt: TGTGCCAGCTCACCACGGAAACAGTCTAAAGCTAACTATGGCTACACCTTC; d_call: .; clone_size: .; j_call: TRBJ1-2; v_call: TRBV18
cdr3_aa: CASSLNSSPETQYF; cdr3_nt: TGTGCCAGCAGCTTAAATAGTAGTCCGGAGACCCAGTACTTC; d_call: .; clone_size: .; j_call: TRBJ2-5; v_call: TRBV11-2
cdr3_aa: CASSVGGPGWDQPQHF; cdr3_nt: TGTGCCAGCAGCGTAGGGGGGCCGGGATGGGATCAGCCCCAGCATTTT; d_call: .; clone_size: .; j_call: TRBJ1-5; v_call: TRBV9
cdr3_aa: CASSLDGANTEAFF; cdr3_nt: TGTGCCAGCAGCTTAGATGGGGCGAACACTGAAGCTTTCTTT; d_call: .; clone_size: .; j_call: TRBJ1-1; v_call: TRBV11-2
cdr3_aa: CASSSAGGSGDTQYF; cdr3_nt: TGCGCCAGCAGTTCAGCGGGGGGTTCAGGGGATACGCAGTATTTT; d_call: TRBD2; clone_size: .; j_call: TRBJ2-3; v_call: TRBV10-1
cdr3_aa: CASSLEGRAVLNGYTF; cdr3_nt: TGTGCCAGCAGCTTAGAGGGGAGGGCCGTGTTGAATGGCTACACCTTC; d_call: .; clone_size: once; j_call: TRBJ1-2; v_call: TRBV7-2
cdr3_aa: CASSLTQTAGTEAFF; cdr3_nt: TGCGCCAGCAGCTTGACCCAAACGGCAGGGACTGAAGCTTTCTTT; d_call: .; clone_size: .; j_call: TRBJ1-1; v_call: TRBV5-1
cdr3_aa: CASSRGRGLSYEQYF; cdr3_nt: TGTGCCAGTAGTCGAGGGCGGGGACTCTCCTACGAGCAGTACTTC; d_call: .; clone_size: .; j_call: TRBJ2-7; v_call: TRBV19
cdr3_aa: CAIHGTGNYEQYF; cdr3_nt: TGTGCCATCCATGGGACAGGGAACTACGAGCAGTACTTC; d_call: TRBD1; clone_size: few; j_call: TRBJ2-7; v_call: TRBV10-3
cdr3_aa: CASSSFSGGGRDTQYF; cdr3_nt: TGTGCCAGCAGTTCCTTCAGCGGGGGGGGGCGGGATACGCAGTATTTT; d_call: TRBD2; clone_size: .; j_call: TRBJ2-3; v_call: TRBV27
cdr3_aa: CASSQDLGQSETQYF; cdr3_nt: TGTGCCAGCAGCCAAGATCTGGGCCAGTCGGAGACCCAGTACTTC; d_call: .; clone_size: once; j_call: TRBJ2-5; v_call: TRBV14
cdr3_aa: CASSPLGGQGNQPQHF; cdr3_nt: TGTGCCAGCTCACCACTGGGGGGGCAGGGCAATCAGCCCCAGCATTTT; d_call: .; clone_size: once; j_call: TRBJ1-5; v_call: TRBV18
cdr3_aa: CASSYQQGHYTQYF; cdr3_nt: TGTGCCAGCAGTTATCAACAGGGTCATTATACGCAGTATTTT; d_call: .; clone_size: once; j_call: TRBJ2-3; v_call: TRBV6-5
cdr3_aa: CASSLGLPGQPTHEQYF; cdr3_nt: TGTGCCAGCAGCTTAGGACTACCGGGACAGCCTACTCACGAGCAGTACTTC; d_call: TRBD1; clone_size: .; j_call: TRBJ2-7; v_call: TRBV7-2
cdr3_aa: CASSSRHLGNEQFF; cdr3_nt: TGTGCCAGCAGCTCGCGGCACCTCGGAAATGAGCAGTTCTTC; d_call: .; clone_size: .; j_call: TRBJ2-1; v_call: TRBV7-9
cdr3_aa: CASSLSPGQGAGEQYF; cdr3_nt: TGTGCCAGCAGCTTGTCCCCGGGACAGGGGGCAGGCGAGCAGTACTTC; d_call: TRBD1; clone_size: once; j_call: TRBJ2-7; v_call: TRBV5-4
cdr3_aa: CASSLRGGTPYEQYF; cdr3_nt: TGTGCCAGCAGCCTAAGGGGGGGCACCCCCTACGAGCAGTACTTC; d_call: .; clone_size: .; j_call: TRBJ2-7; v_call: TRBV27
cdr3_aa: CASSGAGANVLTF; cdr3_nt: TGTGCCAGCAGTGGAGCTGGGGCCAACGTCCTGACTTTC; d_call: .; clone_size: few; j_call: TRBJ2-6; v_call: TRBV6-5
cdr3_aa: CASSISGDTEAFF; cdr3_nt: TGTGCCAGTAGTATAAGCGGGGACACTGAAGCTTTCTTT; d_call: .; clone_size: .; j_call: TRBJ1-1; v_call: TRBV19
cdr3_aa: CASSVIRGSGTF; cdr3_nt: TGTGCCAGTAGTGTCATCAGGGGCTCCGGCACCTTC; d_call: .; clone_size: .; j_call: TRBJ1-2; v_call: TRBV19
cdr3_aa: CASSGTSGGPSTDTQYF; cdr3_nt: TGTGCCAGCAGCGGGACTAGCGGGGGCCCTAGCACAGATACGCAGTATTTT; d_call: TRBD2; clone_size: .; j_call: TRBJ2-3; v_call: TRBV9
cdr3_aa: CASRVSSGNTIYF; cdr3_nt: TGTGCCAGTAGGGTTAGCTCTGGAAACACCATATATTTT; d_call: .; clone_size: .; j_call: TRBJ1-3; v_call: TRBV19
cdr3_aa: CASSQGGGGALHEQFF; cdr3_nt: TGCGCCAGCAGCCAAGGGGGCGGGGGGGCTCTTCATGAGCAGTTCTTC; d_call: TRBD2; clone_size: .; j_call: TRBJ2-1; v_call: TRBV4-3
cdr3_aa: CASSGDIGTEAFF; cdr3_nt: TGTGCCAGCAGTGGGGACATTGGTACTGAAGCTTTCTTT; d_call: .; clone_size: .; j_call: TRBJ1-1; v_call: TRBV2
cdr3_aa: CASSLGGGVHIPNYGYTF; cdr3_nt: TGTGCCAGCAGCTTAGGGGGCGGAGTACACATTCCTAACTATGGCTACACCTTC; d_call: .; clone_size: .; j_call: TRBJ1-2; v_call: TRBV7-9
cdr3_aa: CASSPPGTAYEQYF; cdr3_nt: TGTGCCAGCTCACCACCCGGGACAGCCTACGAGCAGTACTTC; d_call: TRBD1; clone_size: .; j_call: TRBJ2-7; v_call: TRBV18
cdr3_aa: CSSSHKGAGNTIYF; cdr3_nt: TGTTCCAGCAGCCACAAGGGGGCTGGAAACACCATATATTTT; d_call: .; clone_size: .; j_call: TRBJ1-3; v_call: TRBV7-9
cdr3_aa: CASTSMGRNEAFF; cdr3_nt: TGTGCCAGCACCTCTATGGGCAGGAATGAAGCTTTCTTT; d_call: .; clone_size: .; j_call: TRBJ1-1; v_call: TRBV2
cdr3_aa: CATSRGRGDQPQHF; cdr3_nt: TGTGCCACCAGCAGAGGCAGGGGGGATCAGCCCCAGCATTTT; d_call: TRBD1; clone_size: .; j_call: TRBJ1-5; v_call: TRBV15
cdr3_aa: CASRRSRDSLYGYTF; cdr3_nt: TGTGCCAGCAGGAGAAGTAGGGACAGCCTATATGGCTACACCTTC; d_call: TRBD1; clone_size: .; j_call: TRBJ1-2; v_call: TRBV5-5
cdr3_aa: CASSFWRGRADTQYF; cdr3_nt: TGTGCCAGCAGTTTTTGGCGGGGGAGGGCAGATACGCAGTATTTT; d_call: TRBD2; clone_size: few; j_call: TRBJ2-3; v_call: TRBV27
cdr3_aa: CASSVPGLAKNTQYF; cdr3_nt: TGTGCCAGCAGCGTCCCGGGACTAGCGAAAAACACTCAGTACTTC; d_call: TRBD2; clone_size: .; j_call: TRBJ2-4; v_call: TRBV5-6
cdr3_aa: CASGPSGGSTDTQYF; cdr3_nt: TGTGCCAGCGGTCCCTCGGGGGGCAGCACAGATACGCAGTATTTT; d_call: .; clone_size: .; j_call: TRBJ2-3; v_call: TRBV9
cdr3_aa: CASRGQPDQPQHF; cdr3_nt: TGTGCCAGCAGGGGGCAGCCTGATCAGCCCCAGCATTTT; d_call: .; clone_size: .; j_call: TRBJ1-5; v_call: TRBV6-5
cdr3_aa: CASSVAAGGTSYEQYF; cdr3_nt: TGTGCCAGCAGCGTAGCTGCGGGGGGGACCTCCTACGAGCAGTACTTC; d_call: TRBD2; clone_size: .; j_call: TRBJ2-7; v_call: TRBV9
cdr3_aa: CASSDSHDPGETQYF; cdr3_nt: TGTGCCAGCAGTGACTCTCATGACCCAGGAGAGACCCAGTACTTC; d_call: .; clone_size: .; j_call: TRBJ2-5; v_call: TRBV6-4
cdr3_aa: CASSTGTYNEQFF; cdr3_nt: TGTGCCAGCAGTACAGGGACCTACAATGAGCAGTTCTTC; d_call: .; clone_size: .; j_call: TRBJ2-1; v_call: TRBV2
cdr3_aa: CAWSRDSLAEQYF; cdr3_nt: TGTGCCTGGAGTCGGGACAGCCTAGCCGAGCAGTACTTC; d_call: TRBD1; clone_size: .; j_call: TRBJ2-7; v_call: TRBV30
cdr3_aa: CASSLEPRYEQYF; cdr3_nt: TGTGCCAGCAGCTTAGAACCCCGGTACGAGCAGTACTTC; d_call: .; clone_size: once; j_call: TRBJ2-7; v_call: TRBV7-8
cdr3_aa: CASRSSTARVDTQYF; cdr3_nt: TGCGCCAGCAGATCGTCGACAGCGCGAGTTGATACGCAGTATTTT; d_call: .; clone_size: .; j_call: TRBJ2-3; v_call: TRBV10-2
cdr3_aa: CASSHRTGTEAFF; cdr3_nt: TGTGCCAGCAGCCATAGAACGGGCACTGAAGCTTTCTTT; d_call: .; clone_size: .; j_call: TRBJ1-1; v_call: TRBV14
cdr3_aa: CASSLDSRGLYNEQFF; cdr3_nt: TGTGCCAGCAGCTTAGACTCCAGAGGGTTATACAATGAGCAGTTCTTC; d_call: .; clone_size: .; j_call: TRBJ2-1; v_call: TRBV7-6
cdr3_aa: CAISSTQGSGNTIYF; cdr3_nt: TGTGCCATCAGTTCGACCCAGGGCTCTGGAAACACCATATATTTT; d_call: .; clone_size: .; j_call: TRBJ1-3; v_call: TRBV10-3
cdr3_aa: CASSQQGDEQYF; cdr3_nt: TGCGCCAGCAGCCAGCAGGGTGACGAGCAGTACTTC; d_call: .; clone_size: .; j_call: TRBJ2-7; v_call: TRBV4-1
cdr3_aa: CASSYRGRITDYGYTF; cdr3_nt: TGTGCCAGTAGTTACAGGGGGCGTATCACAGACTATGGCTACACCTTC; d_call: TRBD1; clone_size: .; j_call: TRBJ1-2; v_call: TRBV19
cdr3_aa: CASSLSGGTQPYNEQFF; cdr3_nt: TGTGCCAGCAGCTTATCGGGAGGCACTCAACCCTACAATGAGCAGTTCTTC; d_call: TRBD2; clone_size: .; j_call: TRBJ2-1; v_call: TRBV7-8
cdr3_aa: CASSLGAAYEQYF; cdr3_nt: TGCGCCAGCAGCCTCGGAGCGGCCTACGAGCAGTACTTC; d_call: .; clone_size: .; j_call: TRBJ2-7; v_call: TRBV5-1
cdr3_aa: CSARAQGSQYF; cdr3_nt: TGCAGTGCTAGAGCCCAGGGATCGCAGTATTTT; d_call: .; clone_size: .; j_call: TRBJ2-3; v_call: TRBV20-1
cdr3_aa: CASSQQGAGVQPQHF; cdr3_nt: TGTGCCAGCAGCCAACAGGGGGCTGGTGTTCAGCCCCAGCATTTT; d_call: TRBD1; clone_size: few; j_call: TRBJ1-5; v_call: TRBV27
cdr3_aa: CASSRLSRPSGNTIYF; cdr3_nt: TGCGCCAGCAGCCGCCTTTCCAGGCCCTCTGGAAACACCATATATTTT; d_call: .; clone_size: few; j_call: TRBJ1-3; v_call: TRBV4-1
cdr3_aa: CASEGTGTESLVPLHF; cdr3_nt: TGTGCCAGCGAGGGAACCGGGACAGAGTCGTTGGTCCCCCTCCACTTT; d_call: TRBD1; clone_size: .; j_call: TRBJ1-6; v_call: TRBV7-9
cdr3_aa: CASSRTGVYTEAFF; cdr3_nt: TGTGCCAGCAGTCGGACAGGGGTTTACACTGAAGCTTTCTTT; d_call: TRBD1; clone_size: .; j_call: TRBJ1-1; v_call: TRBV27
cdr3_aa: CASSSSQGYYGYTF; cdr3_nt: TGTGCCAGCAGCTCTTCCCAGGGTTACTATGGCTACACCTTC; d_call: .; clone_size: .; j_call: TRBJ1-2; v_call: TRBV7-8
cdr3_aa: CASSWYDRDNQPQHF; cdr3_nt: TGTGCCAGCAGCTGGTACGACAGAGACAATCAGCCCCAGCATTTT; d_call: .; clone_size: .; j_call: TRBJ1-5; v_call: TRBV5-5
cdr3_aa: CASSSLGKGAIEAFF; cdr3_nt: TGTGCCAGCAGCTCCCTCGGGAAGGGGGCTATTGAAGCTTTCTTT; d_call: .; clone_size: once; j_call: TRBJ1-1; v_call: TRBV21-1
cdr3_aa: CASSHPPRGRPGQETQYF; cdr3_nt: TGTGCCAGCAGCCACCCTCCGCGGGGGCGGCCGGGGCAAGAGACCCAGTACTTC; d_call: .; clone_size: .; j_call: TRBJ2-5; v_call: TRBV4-2
cdr3_aa: CASSFDWMDTQYF; cdr3_nt: TGTGCCAGCAGCTTTGACTGGATGGATACGCAGTATTTT; d_call: .; clone_size: .; j_call: TRBJ2-3; v_call: TRBV7-2
cdr3_aa: CAWKQGEMVYSPLHF; cdr3_nt: TGTGCCTGGAAACAGGGTGAGATGGTGTATTCACCCCTCCACTTT; d_call: .; clone_size: .; j_call: TRBJ1-6; v_call: TRBV30